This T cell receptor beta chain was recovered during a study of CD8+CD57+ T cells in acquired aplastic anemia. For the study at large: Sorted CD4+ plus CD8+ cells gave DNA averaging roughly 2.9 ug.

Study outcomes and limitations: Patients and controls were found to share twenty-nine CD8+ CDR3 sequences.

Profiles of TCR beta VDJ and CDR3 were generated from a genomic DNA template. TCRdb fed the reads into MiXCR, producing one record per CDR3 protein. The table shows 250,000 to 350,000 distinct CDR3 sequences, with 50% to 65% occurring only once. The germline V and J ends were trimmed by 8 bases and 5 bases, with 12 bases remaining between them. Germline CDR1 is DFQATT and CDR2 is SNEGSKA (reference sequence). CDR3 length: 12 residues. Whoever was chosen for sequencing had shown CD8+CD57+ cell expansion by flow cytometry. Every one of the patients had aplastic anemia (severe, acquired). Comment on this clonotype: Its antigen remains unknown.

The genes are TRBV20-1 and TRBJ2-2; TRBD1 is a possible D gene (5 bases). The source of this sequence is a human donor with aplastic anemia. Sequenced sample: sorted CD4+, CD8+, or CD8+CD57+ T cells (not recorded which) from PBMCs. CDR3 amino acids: CSLGVGTGELFF. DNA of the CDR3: TGCAGTCTAGGGGTGGGGACCGGGGAGCTGTTTTTT.